Each of the 17 T cell receptor beta chains below was sequenced from the same sample in a study of blood T cells in healthy people across ages. Through a sample-barcoded 5' primer and a J-beta primer mix, a second PCR was run for about 7 to 12 cycles. TCRdb called the 5' RACE reads again in MiXCR, with one record for every CDR3 protein. Of 850,000 to 1,100,000 distinct CDR3 sequences in the sample, around two fifths were seen once. Sequencing was carried out using blood. Receptors originate from a man aged 18 to 30 in good health.

The sample holds one count of this clonotype. The chain uses TRBV6-2 or TRBV6-3 and TRBJ2-4, with 9 nucleotides matching TRBD1. Gene TRBJ2-5 matches the end of the DNA better, so the J call may be wrong. The CDR3 covers 17 residues. Germline CDR1 MNHEY, CDR2 SVGEGT. CDR3 in DNA: TGTGCCAGCAGTTACGACATAAAACAGGGGGCTGGTGAGACCCAGTACTTC. Translated: CASSYDIKQGAGETQYF.

The rearrangement uses TRBV20-1 and TRBJ1-5; D not resolved. The CDR3 is 14 residues long. Per the germline V gene, CDR1 is DFQATT and CDR2 is SNEGSKA (reference sequence). V was cut by 3 bases and J by 1 base, with 10 bases left in between. Here the CDR3 DNA reads TGCAGTGCTAGTCCGCTGGGCAGCAATCAGCCCCAGCATTTT. Amino acid sequence: CSASPLGSNQPQHF.

This clonotype has more than one count but fewer than ten. The chain is built from TRBV6-6 and TRBJ2-5; D perhaps matches TRBD2 (5 bases). V lost 0 bases to trimming and J lost 11 bases, with 13 bases between them. CDR1 is MNHNY and CDR2 is SVGAGI in the germline V gene (reference sequence). The CDR3 loop spans 13 amino acids. CDR3 sequence reads: CASSYSGVGEQYF. CDR3 sequence (DNA): TGTGCCAGCAGTTACTCTGGGGTGGGAGAGCAGTACTTC.

The sample holds a few counts of this clonotype. This chain connects TRBV10-3 to TRBJ2-7, with a tentative D call TRBD2 (6 bases). This CDR3 is 14 amino acids long. CDR1 and CDR2 (germline): ENHRY, SYGVKD. V was trimmed by 6 bases and J by 0 bases, leaving 12 bases between them. The CDR3 reads CAIRGTGSSYEQYF. CDR3 coding DNA: TGTGCCATCAGGGGGACTGGGAGCTCCTACGAGCAGTACTTC.

This clonotype was detected a few times. The chain carries TRBV28 and TRBJ1-2, with unresolved D. The germline gives CDR1 MDHEN, CDR2 SYDVKM. The ends were cut back, 2 bases at V and 7 bases at J, with 17 bases in the middle. The CDR3 extends over 15 amino acids. CDR3 nucleotides: TGTGCCAGCAGTTTACCCGCGTACAGAGTCGGTGGCTACACCTTC. Translated, it gives CASSLPAYRVGGYTF.

V and J are TRBV29-1 and TRBJ2-7; 9 nucleotides match TRBD1. The CDR3 has 15 residues. The ends lost 0 bases at V and 3 bases at J; junction bases unmatched: 6. The germline CDR1 and CDR2 sequences are SQVTM and ANQGSEA. The CDR3 loop reads CSVEDPGQGVYEQYF. CDR3 in DNA: TGCAGCGTTGAAGACCCGGGACAGGGAGTCTACGAGCAGTACTTC.

The chain uses TRBV7-2 and TRBJ2-1; D possibly uses TRBD1 or TRBD2 (5 bases each). V was pared by 3 bases and J by 5 bases, with 8 bases between. The CDR3 length is 13 residues. The germline CDR1 and CDR2 sequences are SGHTA and FQGNSA. The CDR3 is CASSFMGDNEQFF. CDR3 bases: TGTGCCAGCAGCTTTATGGGGGACAATGAGCAGTTCTTC.

On this clonotype itself: Mismatch with germline at one junction end may stem from a read error. The chain couples TRBV2 to TRBJ2-1; 7 bases agree with TRBD2. The CDR3 is 15 residues long. Germline CDR1 and CDR2: SNHLY and FYNNEI. CDR3 protein: CVSSVFAGENNEQFF. The DNA for the CDR3 is TGTGTCAGCAGTGTTTTTGCGGGGGAAAACAATGAGCAGTTCTTC.

This clonotype was found a few times. The chain joins TRBV4-2 to TRBJ1-5; D call uncertain. The CDR3 is 15 amino acids. V was clipped by 2 bases and J by 1 base, with 9 bases between them. Per germline, CDR1 LGHNA and CDR2 YNFKEQ. CDR3 residues: CASSQHPGSNQPQHF. For the CDR3, the DNA is TGTGCCAGCAGCCAACATCCGGGAAGCAATCAGCCCCAGCATTTT.

The CDR3 sequence is CASSGEGQGHEKLFF. The CDR3 DNA is TGTGCCAGCAGCGGAGAAGGACAGGGCCACGAAAAACTGTTTTTT. The chain uses TRBV7-9 and TRBJ1-4, with 8 bases identical to TRBD1. The CDR3 has 15 amino acids. Germline CDR1 SEHNR, CDR2 FQNEAQ (reference sequence). V shed 5 bases, J shed 8 bases, and the junction held 10 bases outside the gene matches.

This sequence joins TRBV20-1 and TRBJ2-7; weak D call: TRBD1 (6 bases). Germline V gives CDR1 DFQATT, CDR2 SNEGSKA (reference sequence). This CDR3 comprises 13 residues. V was shortened by 5 bases and J by 4 bases, with 15 bases between the two germline ends. The CDR3, as DNA: TGCAGTGCTTCCCCCAACAGGGAATACGAGCAGTACTTC. This translates into CSASPNREYEQYF.

The sample holds a few counts of this clonotype. The rearrangement joins TRBV20-1 to TRBJ2-5, with 10 bases identical to TRBD2. The junction had 7 bases not matched to a gene; V was cut back by 3 bases and J by 0 bases. Germline CDR1 reads DFQATT; CDR2 reads SNEGSKA (reference sequence). This CDR3 has 16 amino acids. This CDR3 is CSARSLAGAYQETQYF. The CDR3, as DNA: TGCAGTGCTAGGTCCCTAGCGGGGGCCTACCAAGAGACCCAGTACTTC.

The gene calls are TRBV30 and TRBJ2-7; 7 positions agree with TRBD1. Germline loops: CDR1 GTSNPN, CDR2 SVGIG (reference sequence). The trim removed 1 base at V and 1 base at J, leaving 7 bases unmatched. This CDR3 spans 15 amino acids. The CDR3 spells CAWSAGTAYSYEQYF. The CDR3 bases are TGTGCCTGGAGTGCCGGGACAGCGTATTCCTACGAGCAGTACTTC.

About this clonotype: A read error may produce the germline difference seen at one junction end. This sequence joins TRBV30 and TRBJ1-4, with a weak D call TRBD1 (5 bases). Germline assignment: CDR1 GTSNPN and CDR2 SVGIG (reference sequence). The CDR3 consists of 13 residues. This CDR3 is CAWSGGRDERLFF. The CDR3 region has the DNA TGTGCCTGGAGTGGGGGGAGAGATGAAAGACTGTTTTTT. Filled out from reference TRBV30 and TRBJ1-4, the complete variable domain reads SQTIHQWPATLVQPVGSPLSLECTVEGTSNPNLYWYRQAAGRGLQLLFYSVGIGQISSEVPQNLSASRPQDRQFILSSKKLLLSDSGFYLCAWSGGRDERLFFGSGTQLSVL.

V is TRBV2 and J is TRBJ1-1; D is undetermined. CDR1 and CDR2 (germline): SNHLY, FYNNEI. The V end was cut by 4 bases, the J end by 1 base, with 4 bases between. The CDR3 totals 12 residues. The CDR3 here is CASSVKNTEAFF. The CDR3 nucleotides read TGTGCCAGCAGTGTTAAGAACACTGAAGCTTTCTTT.

In this sample, this clonotype turned up a few times. The J gene is TRBJ2-5, the V gene TRBV12-3 or TRBV12-4; possible D gene TRBD2, 5 bases. Trimming took 3 bases from V and 4 from J, leaving 12 bases between them. CDR3 size: 14 residues. Here the CDR3 reads CASSLEVLGETQYF. The CDR3 nucleotides are TGTGCCAGCAGTTTGGAGGTTTTGGGAGAGACCCAGTACTTC.

In the case of this clonotype: A clone one base away is much larger, so this may be a read error. This chain links TRBV7-2 with TRBJ2-3; D may be TRBD2 (5 bases). Germline V CDR1 and CDR2: SGHTA, FQGNSA. This CDR3 comprises 14 residues. The CDR3 here is CASSVAFSADTQYF. The DNA for the CDR3 is TGTGCCAGCAGCGTAGCGTTCAGTGCAGATACGCAGTATTTT.